This T cell receptor (delta chain) came from a study of Vδ1+ human thymocytes. V lost 1 base and J 3 bases, leaving 16 bases between the germline ends. The CDR3 sequence is 15 residues long. The germline gives CDR1 NSMFDY, CDR2 ISSIKDK. The template was reverse-transcribed extracted RNA. The CDR3 regions were amplified by multiplex PCR from V-gene primers to a constant-region primer. TCRdb re-called clones from the multiplex PCR reads using CATT. The data show 70,000 or so delta-chain clones, around 34% seen once. Study results and caveats: Thymic TRG and TRD repertoires appeared highly polyclonal, with Gaussian CDR3 length distributions.

The sample holds one count of this clone. Its antigen remains unknown. The sample consisted of Vdelta1+ gamma-delta thymocytes from the thymus. Subset reported: FACS-sorted CD3+ TCRalphabeta- TCRVdelta1+ TCRVdelta2- thymocytes. The source is a boy younger than two who had congenital heart surgery. The chain is built from TRAV29/DV5 and TRDJ1, with TRDD3 as a possible D gene (5 bases). CDR3 region: CAASMGSDGADKLIF. CDR3 nucleotide sequence: TGTGCAGCAAGCATGGGATCGGATGGCGCCGATAAACTCATCTTT.